The 2 T cell receptor beta chains in this list originate from one sample, sequenced in a study of PD-L1 blockade in urothelial cancer. Generated by immunoSEQ multiplex PCR, the TCRdb table keeps only in-frame clones and is missing some. This table holds roughly 30,000 clones, 84% found once. This sample's time point: pretreatment peripheral blood. The material sequenced was PBMCs, taken around atezolizumab (anti-PD-L1) treatment. The source is a man aged 60 to 69 with urothelial cancer.

This sequence joins TRBV7-9 and TRBJ2-1; 8 positions match TRBD2. Germline V lookup: CDR1 SEHNR, CDR2 FQNEAQ (reference sequence). The CDR3 runs to 16 residues. Trimming at V came to 5 bases and at J to 8 bases, leaving 14 bases not matched to a gene. The DNA of the CDR3 is TGTGCCAGCAGCCGACGAGCGGGAGTTTATTCGGATGAGCAGTTCTTC. Translated: CASSRRAGVYSDEQFF. The entire variable domain, with the rest obtained from reference TRBV7-9 and TRBJ2-1, is as follows: DTGVSQNPRHKITKRGQNVTFRCDPISEHNRLYWYRQTLGQGPEFLTYFQNEAQLEKSRLLSDRFSAERPKGSFSTLEIQRTEQGDSAMYLCASSRRAGVYSDEQFFGPGTRLTVL.

The V gene is TRBV5-1, the J gene TRBJ2-3, with 11 bases fitting TRBD2. CDR1 and CDR2 from the germline V gene are SGHRS and YFSETQ. V lost 3 bases and J lost 0; bases outside the gene matches: 9. This CDR3 comprises 18 residues. CDR3 sequence: CASSSGLAGPSSTDTQYF. The CDR3 bases are TGCGCCAGCAGCTCCGGACTAGCGGGTCCATCTAGCACAGATACGCAGTATTTT.